One and the same sample provided the 3 T cell receptor beta chains below, sequenced in a study of identical twins. Via MiXCR, TCRdb re-called the 5' RACE reads, giving one row per CDR3 protein. The sample yields more than 650,000 distinct CDR3 sequences, 5.5% to 6.5% seen once. The sequenced sample was naive T cells sorted from blood. The receptors shown here come from a man between 18 and 29 years old in good health.

The chain employs TRBV27 and TRBJ2-1; D could derive from TRBD1 or TRBD2 (5 bases each). The CDR3 totals 17 residues. V lost 5 bases and J 0 bases, leaving 17 bases between the germline ends. Germline CDR1 and CDR2: MNHEY and SMNVEV (reference sequence). Here the CDR3 reads CASSPGRGPSSYNEQFF. CDR3 bases: TGTGCCAGCAGTCCGGGACGCGGACCGAGCTCCTACAATGAGCAGTTCTTC.

This clonotype was found many times. V gene TRBV7-2 combines with J gene TRBJ2-1; TRBD1 agrees at 11 bases. This CDR3 has 16 residues. Germline CDR1 and CDR2: SGHTA and FQGNSA. V shed 3 bases and J 4 bases; nucleotides not matched to a gene: 5. The CDR3 DNA reads TGTGCCAGCAGCTTGACCGGGACAGGGGGATACAATGAGCAGTTCTTC. As protein: CASSLTGTGGYNEQFF.

This clonotype was recorded many times. The gene calls are TRBV4-2 and TRBJ2-2; TRBD1 is a possible D gene (5 bases). The CDR3 length is 15 residues. The germline gives CDR1 LGHNA, CDR2 YNFKEQ. The V gene lost 3 bases and the J gene lost 1 base, with 9 bases spanning the gap. CDR3 amino acids: CASSHVGQNTGELFF. The DNA for the CDR3 is TGTGCCAGCAGCCACGTAGGACAGAACACCGGGGAGCTGTTTTTT.